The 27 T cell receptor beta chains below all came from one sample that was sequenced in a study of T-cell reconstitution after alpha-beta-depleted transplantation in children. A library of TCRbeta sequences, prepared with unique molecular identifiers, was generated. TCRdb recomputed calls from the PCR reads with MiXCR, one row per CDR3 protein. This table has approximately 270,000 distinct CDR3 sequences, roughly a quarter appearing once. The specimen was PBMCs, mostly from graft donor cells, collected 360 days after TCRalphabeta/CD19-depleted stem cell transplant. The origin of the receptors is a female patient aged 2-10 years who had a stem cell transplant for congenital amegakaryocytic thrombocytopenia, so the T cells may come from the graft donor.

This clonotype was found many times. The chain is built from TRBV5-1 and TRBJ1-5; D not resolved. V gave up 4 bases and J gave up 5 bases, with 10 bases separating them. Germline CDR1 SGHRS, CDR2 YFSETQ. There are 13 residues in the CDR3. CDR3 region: CASSPDTDQPQHF. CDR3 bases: TGCGCCAGCAGCCCAGACACCGATCAGCCCCAGCATTTT.

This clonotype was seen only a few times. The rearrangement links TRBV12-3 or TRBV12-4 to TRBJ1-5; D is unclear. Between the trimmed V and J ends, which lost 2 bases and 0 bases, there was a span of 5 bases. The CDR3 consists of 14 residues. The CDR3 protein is CASSLTDSNQPQHF. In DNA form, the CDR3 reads TGTGCCAGCAGTTTAACCGATAGCAATCAGCCCCAGCATTTT.

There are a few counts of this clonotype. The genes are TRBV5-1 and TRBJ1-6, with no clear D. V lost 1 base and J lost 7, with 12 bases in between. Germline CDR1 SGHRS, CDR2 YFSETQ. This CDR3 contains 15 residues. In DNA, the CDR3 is TGCGCCAGCAGCTTGTCACCGACACCGAATTCACCCCTCCACTTT. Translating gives CASSLSPTPNSPLHF.

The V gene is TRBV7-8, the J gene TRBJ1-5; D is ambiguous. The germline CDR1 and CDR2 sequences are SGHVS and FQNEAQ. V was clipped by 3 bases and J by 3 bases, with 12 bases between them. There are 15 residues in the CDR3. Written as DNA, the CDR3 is TGTGCCAGCAGCTTTCGTTTGGAGAACAATCAGCCCCAGCATTTT. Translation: CASSFRLENNQPQHF.

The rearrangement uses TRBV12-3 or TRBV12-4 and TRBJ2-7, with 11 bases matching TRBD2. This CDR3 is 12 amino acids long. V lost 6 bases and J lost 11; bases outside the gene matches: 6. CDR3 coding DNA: TGTGCCAGCAGCCCACTAGCGGGAGAGGAGTACTTC. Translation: CASSPLAGEEYF.

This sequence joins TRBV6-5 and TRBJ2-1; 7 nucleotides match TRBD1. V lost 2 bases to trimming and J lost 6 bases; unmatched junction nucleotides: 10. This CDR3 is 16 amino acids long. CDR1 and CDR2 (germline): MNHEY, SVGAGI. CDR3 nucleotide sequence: TGTGCCAGCAGTTACAGGCAGGGGGTCAAATTCAATGAGCAGTTCTTC. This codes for CASSYRQGVKFNEQFF.

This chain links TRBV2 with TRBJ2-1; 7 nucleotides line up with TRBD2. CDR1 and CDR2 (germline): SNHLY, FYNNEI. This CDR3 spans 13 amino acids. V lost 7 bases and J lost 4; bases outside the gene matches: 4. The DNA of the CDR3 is TGTGCCAGCAAAACTAGCGTGTACAATGAGCAGTTCTTC. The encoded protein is CASKTSVYNEQFF.

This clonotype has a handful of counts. CDR3 bases: TGTGCCAGCAGGCCGACAGGGTTCTCCTACGAGCAGTACTTC. Its translation is CASRPTGFSYEQYF. The genes are TRBV12-3 or TRBV12-4 and TRBJ2-7, with 7 bases lining up with TRBD1. V lost 6 bases and J lost 0; bases outside the gene matches: 5. The CDR3 is 14 residues long.

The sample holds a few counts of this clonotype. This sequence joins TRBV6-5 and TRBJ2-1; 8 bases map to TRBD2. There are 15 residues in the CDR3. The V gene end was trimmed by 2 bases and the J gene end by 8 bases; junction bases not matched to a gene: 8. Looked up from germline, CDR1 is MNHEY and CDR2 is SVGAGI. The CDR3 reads CASSYGPGGKDEQFF. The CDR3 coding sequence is TGTGCCAGCAGTTACGGGCCGGGAGGGAAGGATGAGCAGTTCTTC.

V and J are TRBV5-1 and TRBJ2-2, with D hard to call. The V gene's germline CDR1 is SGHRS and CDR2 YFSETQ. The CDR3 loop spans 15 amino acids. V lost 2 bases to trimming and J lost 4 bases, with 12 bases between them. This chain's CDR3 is CASSLTKILTGELFF. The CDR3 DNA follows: TGCGCCAGCAGCTTAACGAAAATCCTCACCGGGGAGCTGTTTTTT.

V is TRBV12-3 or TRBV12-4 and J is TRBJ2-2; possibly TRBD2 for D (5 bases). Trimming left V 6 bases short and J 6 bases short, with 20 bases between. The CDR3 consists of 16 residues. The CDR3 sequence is CASSSGVDGRSGELFF. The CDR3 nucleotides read TGTGCCAGCAGCTCCGGGGTCGACGGACGGTCCGGGGAGCTGTTTTTT.

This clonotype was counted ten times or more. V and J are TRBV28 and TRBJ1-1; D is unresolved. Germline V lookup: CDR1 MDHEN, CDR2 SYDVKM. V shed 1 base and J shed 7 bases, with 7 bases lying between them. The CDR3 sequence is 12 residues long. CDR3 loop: CASSLLWGEAFF. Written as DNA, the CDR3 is TGTGCCAGCAGTTTATTGTGGGGTGAAGCTTTCTTT.

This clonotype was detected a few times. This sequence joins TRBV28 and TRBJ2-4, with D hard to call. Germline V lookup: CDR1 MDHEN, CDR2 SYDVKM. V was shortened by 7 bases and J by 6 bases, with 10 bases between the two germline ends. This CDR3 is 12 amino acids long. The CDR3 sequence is CASTEKSNIQYF. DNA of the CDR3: TGTGCCAGCACCGAGAAATCAAACATTCAGTACTTC.

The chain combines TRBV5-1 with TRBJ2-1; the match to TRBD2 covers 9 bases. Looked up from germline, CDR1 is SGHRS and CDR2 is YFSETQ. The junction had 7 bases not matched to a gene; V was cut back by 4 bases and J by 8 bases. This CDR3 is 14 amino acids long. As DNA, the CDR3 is TGCGCCAGCAGCAAGGGACTAGCTAACCATGAGCAGTTCTTC. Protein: CASSKGLANHEQFF.

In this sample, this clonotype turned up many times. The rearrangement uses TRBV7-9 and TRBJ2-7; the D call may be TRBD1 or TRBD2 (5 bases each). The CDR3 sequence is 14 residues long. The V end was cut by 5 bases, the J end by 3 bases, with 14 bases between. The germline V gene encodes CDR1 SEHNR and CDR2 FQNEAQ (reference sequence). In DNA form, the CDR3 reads TGTGCCAGCAGCACAACCCCGGGGCTCTACGAGCAGTACTTC. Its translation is CASSTTPGLYEQYF.

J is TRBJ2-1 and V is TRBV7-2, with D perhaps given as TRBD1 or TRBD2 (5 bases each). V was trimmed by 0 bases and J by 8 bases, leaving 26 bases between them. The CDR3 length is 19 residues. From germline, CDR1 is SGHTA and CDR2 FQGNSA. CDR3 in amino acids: CASSLAPTEGRLFFYEQFF. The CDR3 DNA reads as TGTGCCAGCAGCTTAGCTCCGACAGAGGGACGCCTATTTTTCTATGAGCAGTTCTTC.

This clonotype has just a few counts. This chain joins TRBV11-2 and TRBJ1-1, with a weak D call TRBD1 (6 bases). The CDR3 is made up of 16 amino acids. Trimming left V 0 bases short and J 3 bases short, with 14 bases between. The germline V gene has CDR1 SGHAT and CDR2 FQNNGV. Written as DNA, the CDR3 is TGTGCCAGCAGCTTAGAACTGGGGGCCCCGGACACTGAAGCTTTCTTT. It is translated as CASSLELGAPDTEAFF.

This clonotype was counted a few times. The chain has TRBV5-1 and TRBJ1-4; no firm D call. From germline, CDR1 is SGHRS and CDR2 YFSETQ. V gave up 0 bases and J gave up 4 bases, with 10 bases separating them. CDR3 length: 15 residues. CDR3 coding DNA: TGCGCCAGCAGCTTGGCCGGGCGGAATAATGAAAAACTGTTTTTT. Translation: CASSLAGRNNEKLFF.

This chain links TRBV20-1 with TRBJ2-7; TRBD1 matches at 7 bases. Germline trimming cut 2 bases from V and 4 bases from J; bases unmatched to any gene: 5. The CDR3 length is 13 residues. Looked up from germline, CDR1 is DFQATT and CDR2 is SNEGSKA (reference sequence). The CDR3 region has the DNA TGCAGTGCTAGAAGGAACAGGGGTTACGAGCAGTACTTC. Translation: CSARRNRGYEQYF.

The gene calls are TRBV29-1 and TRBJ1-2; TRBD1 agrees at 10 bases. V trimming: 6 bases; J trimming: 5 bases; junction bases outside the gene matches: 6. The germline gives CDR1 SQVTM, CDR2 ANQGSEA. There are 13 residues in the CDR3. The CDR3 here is CSVAPGQGYGYTF. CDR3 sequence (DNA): TGCAGCGTCGCACCGGGACAGGGGTATGGCTACACCTTC. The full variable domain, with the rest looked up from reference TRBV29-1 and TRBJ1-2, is SAVISQKPSRDICQRGTSLTIQCQVDSQVTMMFWYRQQPGQSLTLIATANQGSEATYESGFVIDKFPISRPNLTFSTLTVSNMSPEDSSIYLCSVAPGQGYGYTFGSGTRLTVV.

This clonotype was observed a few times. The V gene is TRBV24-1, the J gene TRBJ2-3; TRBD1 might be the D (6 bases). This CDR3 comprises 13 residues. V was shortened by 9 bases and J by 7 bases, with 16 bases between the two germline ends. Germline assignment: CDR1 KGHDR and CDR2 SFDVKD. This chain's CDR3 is CATGKLGQYTQYF. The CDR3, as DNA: TGTGCCACCGGAAAGCTCGGACAGTATACGCAGTATTTT.

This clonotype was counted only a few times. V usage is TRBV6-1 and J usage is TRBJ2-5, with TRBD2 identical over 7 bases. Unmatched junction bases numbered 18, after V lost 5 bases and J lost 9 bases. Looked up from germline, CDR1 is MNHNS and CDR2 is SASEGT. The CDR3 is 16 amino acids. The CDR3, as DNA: TGTGCCAGCAGTAAAAGTTGGCAGTCCTTTCGGGAGGCCCAGTACTTC. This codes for CASSKSWQSFREAQYF.

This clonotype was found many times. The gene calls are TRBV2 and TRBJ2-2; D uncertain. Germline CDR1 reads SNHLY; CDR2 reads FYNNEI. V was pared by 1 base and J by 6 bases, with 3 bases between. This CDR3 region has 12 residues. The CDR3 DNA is TGTGCCAGCAGTGAAGGGTCCGGGGAGCTGTTTTTT. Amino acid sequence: CASSEGSGELFF. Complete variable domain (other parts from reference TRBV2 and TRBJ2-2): EPEVTQTPSHQVTQMGQEVILRCVPISNHLYFYWYRQILGQKVEFLVSFYNNEISEKSEIFDDQFSVERPDGSNFTLKIRSTKLEDSAMYFCASSEGSGELFFGEGSRLTVL.

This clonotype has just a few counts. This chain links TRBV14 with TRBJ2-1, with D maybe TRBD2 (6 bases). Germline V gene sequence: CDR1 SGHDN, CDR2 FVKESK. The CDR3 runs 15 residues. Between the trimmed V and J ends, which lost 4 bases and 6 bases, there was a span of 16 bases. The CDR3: CASSPRRDRPNEQFF. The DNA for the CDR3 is TGTGCCAGCAGCCCCCGGCGGGATCGGCCCAATGAGCAGTTCTTC.

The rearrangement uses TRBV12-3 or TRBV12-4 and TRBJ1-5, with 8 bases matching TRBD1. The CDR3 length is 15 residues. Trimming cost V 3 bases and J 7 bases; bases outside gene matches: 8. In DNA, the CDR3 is TGTGCCAGCAGTTTCGACAGGGGAACGCGCCAGCCCCAGCATTTT. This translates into CASSFDRGTRQPQHF.

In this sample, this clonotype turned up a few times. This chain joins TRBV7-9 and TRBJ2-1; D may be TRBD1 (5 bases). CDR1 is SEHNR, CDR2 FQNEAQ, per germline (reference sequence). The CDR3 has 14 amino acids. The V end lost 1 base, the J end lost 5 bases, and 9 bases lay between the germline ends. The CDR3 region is CASSLVDTNNEQFF. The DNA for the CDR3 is TGTGCCAGCAGCTTAGTGGACACAAACAATGAGCAGTTCTTC.

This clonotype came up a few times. CDR3 protein: CASSPTGGNTEAFF. CDR3 nucleotides: TGCGCCAGCAGCCCCACAGGAGGAAACACTGAAGCTTTCTTT. This chain joins TRBV5-1 and TRBJ1-1; maybe TRBD1 (5 bases). The germline V and J ends were trimmed by 4 bases and 2 bases, with 12 bases remaining between them. Germline assignment: CDR1 SGHRS and CDR2 YFSETQ. This CDR3 region has 14 residues.